This is a list of T cell receptor beta chains from one sample in a study of OX40 agonist ivuxolimab in advanced cancers. Method: immunoSEQ multiplex PCR; TCRdb's copy keeps in-frame clones and lacks some. In the table there are roughly 90,000 clones, approximately 88% of which are singletons. Sequencing used CD4+ or CD8+ T cells sorted from blood, obtained in a trial of the OX40 agonist ivuxolimab. The receptors originated from an adult with an advanced solid tumor such as melanoma, head and neck, liver or kidney cancer. The conserved cysteine and the conserved F or W are not part of the CDR3 here.

V,CDR3
TRBV7-9,ASSSTGASPTEAF
TRBV19,ASSPPAGTGKYEQY
TRBV6-6,ASSSNNYGYT
TRBV28,ASCTGQGIMNTEAF
TRBV18,ASSLQENYGYT
TRBV6-6,ASSYLGQPPLSAQH
TRBV6-1,ATRPWTSGGDEQY
TRBV25-1,ASSEFGTYEQY
TRBV6-5,ASKKSGVVNEQF
TRBV10-3,AISTGPIYGYT
TRBV10-1,ASSNLAGGVNEQF
TRBV28,ASRRQGILNQPQH
TRBV5-1,ASSLVTSARGEQF
TRBV25-1,ASSVSGHKNYEQY
TRBV25-1,ASSLGLAGGLSETQY
TRBV18,ASSPGGANSPNEQF
TRBV7-9,ASSFPRGGYSYNEQF
TRBV21-1,ASTASPDGTNTGELF
TRBV7-2,ASSRNVNEKLF
TRBV14,ASSQVRSGGQF
TRBV19,ASKVQLGTEAF
TRBV11-2,ASSLDPGEQY
TRBV15,ATSRTYLDTEAF
TRBV18,ASSPDRGTGELF
TRBV5-1,ASSFGAENQPQH
TRBV27,ASSQLAGGYNEQF
TRBV5-1,ASSWSRQDTEAF
TRBV27,ASTNPQGGEKLF
TRBV29-1,SVQKGQGAGGYT
TRBV21-1,ASSKYYVSAGELF
TRBV5-1,ASSFPLGGSYEQY
TRBV7-3,ASSSRQPPDNHSPLH
TRBV7-7,ASSLLINNEQF
TRBV30,AWSVEEKLF
TRBV29-1,SVRTGGEAF
TRBV6-5,ASSYSRGIRYEQY
TRBV4-2,ASSQEGRTGAF
TRBV6-1,AGDSGNTIY
TRBV29-1,SVVIGSNNEQF
TRBV28,ASSLRTGYSNQPQH
TRBV7-2,ASSSQSEAF
TRBV4-2,ASSQDYKGDGYT
TRBV5-1,ASSFAPDSGNTIY
TRBV4-2,ASSRGSLPGQSSYEQY
TRBV5-4,ASSIGQGFANTGELF
TRBV28,ASSLQGAGETQY
TRBV30,AWKGDRINQPQH
TRBV5-6,ASSLFQGVNYGYT
TRBV28,ASSLSGTAWGNEQF
TRBV18,ASSPSGRNTEAF
TRBV15,ATSREGVGTAGNTIY
TRBV10-2,ASSETREGGPLAKNIQY
TRBV2,ASSPQGAPEETQY